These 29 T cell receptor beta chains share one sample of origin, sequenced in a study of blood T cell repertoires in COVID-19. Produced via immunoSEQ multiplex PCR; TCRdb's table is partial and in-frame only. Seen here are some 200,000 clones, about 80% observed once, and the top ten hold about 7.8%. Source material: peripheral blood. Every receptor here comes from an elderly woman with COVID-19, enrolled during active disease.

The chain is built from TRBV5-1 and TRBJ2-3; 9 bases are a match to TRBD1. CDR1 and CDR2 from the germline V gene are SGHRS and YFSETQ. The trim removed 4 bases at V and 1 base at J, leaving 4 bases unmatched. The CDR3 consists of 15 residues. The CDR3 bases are TGCGCCAGCAGCCGGGACAGGGCAGGCACAGATACGCAGTATTTT. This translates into CASSRDRAGTDTQYF.

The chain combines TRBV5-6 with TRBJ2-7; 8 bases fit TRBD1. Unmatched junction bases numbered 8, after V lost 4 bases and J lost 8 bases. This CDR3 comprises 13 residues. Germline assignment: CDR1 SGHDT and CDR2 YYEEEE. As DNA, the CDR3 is TGTGCCAGCAGCCCGTATGGACAGGGAAAGCAGTACTTC. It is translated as CASSPYGQGKQYF.

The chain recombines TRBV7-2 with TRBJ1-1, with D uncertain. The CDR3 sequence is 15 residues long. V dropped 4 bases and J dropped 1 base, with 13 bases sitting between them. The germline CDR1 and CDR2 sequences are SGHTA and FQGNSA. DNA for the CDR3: TGTGCCAGCAGCTCATACAATCATGAGAACACTGAAGCTTTCTTT. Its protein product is CASSSYNHENTEAFF.

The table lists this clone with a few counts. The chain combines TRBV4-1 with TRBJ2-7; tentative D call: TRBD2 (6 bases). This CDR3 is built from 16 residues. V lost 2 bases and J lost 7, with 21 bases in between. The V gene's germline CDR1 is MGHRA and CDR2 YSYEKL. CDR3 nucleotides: TGCGCCAGCAGCCAACTTACGCGGGAAACGAGAAAGGAGCAGTACTTC. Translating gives CASSQLTRETRKEQYF.

DNA of the CDR3: TGTGCCAGCTCACCAGGGACAGCCTCGAACACCGGGGAGCTGTTTTTT. Protein: CASSPGTASNTGELFF. The rearrangement uses TRBV18 and TRBJ2-2; 7 positions match TRBD1. Germline CDR1 reads KGHSH; CDR2 reads LQKENI. With 2 bases clipped from V and 0 bases from J, the junction kept 3 bases outside the gene matches. The CDR3 extends over 16 amino acids.

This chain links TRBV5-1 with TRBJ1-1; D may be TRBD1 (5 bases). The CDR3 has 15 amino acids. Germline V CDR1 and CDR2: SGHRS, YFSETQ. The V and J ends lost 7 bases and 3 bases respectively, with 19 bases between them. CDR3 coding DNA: TGCGCCAGCGGCGACGGGGGTCTTCGAGACACTGAAGCTTTCTTT. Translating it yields CASGDGGLRDTEAFF.

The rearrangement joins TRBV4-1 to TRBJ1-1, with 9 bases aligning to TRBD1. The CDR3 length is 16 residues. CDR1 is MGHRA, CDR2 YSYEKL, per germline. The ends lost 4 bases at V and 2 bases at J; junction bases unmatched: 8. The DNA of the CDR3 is TGCGCCAGCAGCCTAGGACAGGGGATCGAAAACACTGAAGCTTTCTTT. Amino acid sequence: CASSLGQGIENTEAFF.

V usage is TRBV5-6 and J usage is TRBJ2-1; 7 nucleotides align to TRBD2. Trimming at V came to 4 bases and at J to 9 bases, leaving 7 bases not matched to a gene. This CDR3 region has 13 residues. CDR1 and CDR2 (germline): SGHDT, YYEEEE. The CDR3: CASSREGPFEQFF. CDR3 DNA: TGTGCCAGCAGCAGGGAGGGGCCTTTTGAGCAGTTCTTC. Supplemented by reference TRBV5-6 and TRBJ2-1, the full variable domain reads DAGVTQSPTHLIKTRGQQVTLRCSPKSGHDTVSWYQQALGQGPQFIFQYYEEEERQRGNFPDRFSGHQFPNYSSELNVNALLLGDSALYLCASSREGPFEQFFGPGTRLTVL.

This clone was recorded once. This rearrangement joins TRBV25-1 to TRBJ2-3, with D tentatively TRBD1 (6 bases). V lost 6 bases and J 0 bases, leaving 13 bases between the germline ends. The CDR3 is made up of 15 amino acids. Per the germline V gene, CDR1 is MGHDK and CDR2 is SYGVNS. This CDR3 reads CASRPGQFSTDTQYF. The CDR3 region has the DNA TGTGCCAGCAGACCAGGACAGTTTAGCACAGATACGCAGTATTTT.

The CDR3 nucleotides read TGTGCCAGTCGGGAGGGGACATCCTATAGCAATCAGCCCCAGCATTTT. Protein product: CASREGTSYSNQPQHF. The V gene is TRBV19, the J gene TRBJ1-5; tentative D call: TRBD1 (6 bases). The length of the CDR3 is 16 residues. Germline V gene data show CDR1 as LNHDA and CDR2 as SQIVND (reference sequence). The V end lost 8 bases, the J end lost 0 bases, and 17 bases lay between the germline ends.

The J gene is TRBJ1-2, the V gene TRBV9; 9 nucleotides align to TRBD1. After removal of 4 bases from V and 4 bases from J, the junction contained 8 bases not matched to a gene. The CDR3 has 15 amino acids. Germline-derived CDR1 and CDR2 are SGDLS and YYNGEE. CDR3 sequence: CASSKSGTGIYGYTF. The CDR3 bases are TGTGCCAGCAGCAAATCCGGGACAGGGATCTATGGCTACACCTTC.

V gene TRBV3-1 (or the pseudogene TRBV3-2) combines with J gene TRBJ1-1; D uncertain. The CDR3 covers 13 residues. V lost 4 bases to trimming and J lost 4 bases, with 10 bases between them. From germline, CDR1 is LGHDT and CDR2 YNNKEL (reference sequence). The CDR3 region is CASSPGGVTEAFF. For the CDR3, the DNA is TGTGCCAGCAGCCCCGGTGGAGTCACTGAAGCTTTCTTT.

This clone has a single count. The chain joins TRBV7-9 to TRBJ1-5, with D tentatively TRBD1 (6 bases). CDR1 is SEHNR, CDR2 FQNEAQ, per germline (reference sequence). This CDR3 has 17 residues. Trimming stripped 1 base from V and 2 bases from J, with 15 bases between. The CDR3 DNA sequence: TGTGCCAGCAGCTTAGAAGGTGGCCCAGGGGGCAATCAGCCCCAGCATTTT. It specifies CASSLEGGPGGNQPQHF.

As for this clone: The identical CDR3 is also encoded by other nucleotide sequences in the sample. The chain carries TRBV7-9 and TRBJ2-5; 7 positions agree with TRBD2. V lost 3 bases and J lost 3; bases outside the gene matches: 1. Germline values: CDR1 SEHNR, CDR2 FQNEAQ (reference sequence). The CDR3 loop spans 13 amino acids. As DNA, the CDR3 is TGTGCCAGCAGCTTGAGCGGGGAAGAGACCCAGTACTTC. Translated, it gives CASSLSGEETQYF.

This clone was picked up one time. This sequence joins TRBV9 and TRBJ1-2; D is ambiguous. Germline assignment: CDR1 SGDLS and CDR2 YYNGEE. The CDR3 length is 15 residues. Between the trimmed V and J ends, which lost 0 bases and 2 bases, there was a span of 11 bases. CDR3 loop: CASSVGQAGNYGYTF. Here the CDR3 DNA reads TGTGCCAGCAGCGTAGGGCAGGCTGGCAACTATGGCTACACCTTC.

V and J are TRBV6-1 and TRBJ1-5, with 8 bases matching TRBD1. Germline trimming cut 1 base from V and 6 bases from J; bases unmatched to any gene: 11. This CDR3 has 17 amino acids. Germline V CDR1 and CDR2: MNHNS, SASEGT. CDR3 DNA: TGTGCCAGCAGTGAAGAGTTTTGGACAGGGATTGTTCAGCCCCAGCATTTT. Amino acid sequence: CASSEEFWTGIVQPQHF.

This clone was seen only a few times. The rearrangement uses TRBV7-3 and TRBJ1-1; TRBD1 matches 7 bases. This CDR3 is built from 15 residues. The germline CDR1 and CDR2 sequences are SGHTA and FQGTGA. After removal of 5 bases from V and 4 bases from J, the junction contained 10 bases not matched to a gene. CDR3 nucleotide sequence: TGTGCCAGCAGCGCTACAGGGGTGGTAGGCACTGAAGCTTTCTTT. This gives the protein CASSATGVVGTEAFF.

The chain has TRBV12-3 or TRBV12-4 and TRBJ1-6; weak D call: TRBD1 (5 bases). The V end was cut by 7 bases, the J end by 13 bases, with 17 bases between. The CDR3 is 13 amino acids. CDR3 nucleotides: TGTGCCAGCACCAAGACCGGAGGGGAGCCCCTCCACTTT. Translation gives CASTKTGGEPLHF.

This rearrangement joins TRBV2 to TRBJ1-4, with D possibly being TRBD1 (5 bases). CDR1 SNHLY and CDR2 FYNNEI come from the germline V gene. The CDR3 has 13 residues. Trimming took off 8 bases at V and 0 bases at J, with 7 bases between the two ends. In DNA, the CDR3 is TGTGCCAGCGGGGGGACAACTAATGAAAAACTGTTTTTT. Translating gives CASGGTTNEKLFF.

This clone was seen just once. This CDR3 is CASSTESGTQRPNIQYF. CDR3 nucleotides: TGTGCCAGTAGTACCGAATCAGGTACCCAGAGACCAAACATTCAGTACTTC. The chain is built from TRBV19 and TRBJ2-4; no clear D. CDR3 length equals 17 residues. V was clipped by 4 bases and J by 6 bases, with 22 bases between them. Germline-derived CDR1 and CDR2 are LNHDA and SQIVND (reference sequence).

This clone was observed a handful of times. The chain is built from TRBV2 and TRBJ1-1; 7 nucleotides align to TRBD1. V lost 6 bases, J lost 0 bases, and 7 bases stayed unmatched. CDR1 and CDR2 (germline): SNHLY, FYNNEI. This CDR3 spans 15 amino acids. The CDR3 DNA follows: TGTGCCAGCAGGCTTATGGGACAGTTGAACACTGAAGCTTTCTTT. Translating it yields CASRLMGQLNTEAFF. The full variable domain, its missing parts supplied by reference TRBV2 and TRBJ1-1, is EPEVTQTPSHQVTQMGQEVILRCVPISNHLYFYWYRQILGQKVEFLVSFYNNEISEKSEIFDDQFSVERPDGSNFTLKIRSTKLEDSAMYFCASRLMGQLNTEAFFGQGTRLTVV.

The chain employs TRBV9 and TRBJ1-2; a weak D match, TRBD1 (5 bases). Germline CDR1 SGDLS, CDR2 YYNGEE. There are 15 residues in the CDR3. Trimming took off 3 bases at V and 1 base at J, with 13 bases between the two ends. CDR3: CASSARVVHNYGYTF. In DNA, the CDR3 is TGTGCCAGCAGCGCCAGGGTGGTCCATAACTATGGCTACACCTTC.

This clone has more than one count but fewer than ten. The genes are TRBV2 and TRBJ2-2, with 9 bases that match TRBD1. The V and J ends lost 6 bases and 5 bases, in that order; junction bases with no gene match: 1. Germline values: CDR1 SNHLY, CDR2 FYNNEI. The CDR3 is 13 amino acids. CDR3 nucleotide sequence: TGTGCCAGCAGCGGACAGGGGACCGGGGAGCTGTTTTTT. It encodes CASSGQGTGELFF.

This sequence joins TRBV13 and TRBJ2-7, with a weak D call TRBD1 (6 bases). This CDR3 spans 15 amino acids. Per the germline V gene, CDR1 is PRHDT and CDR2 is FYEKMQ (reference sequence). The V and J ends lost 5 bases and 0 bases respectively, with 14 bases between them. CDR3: CASSTQGGPSYEQYF. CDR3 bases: TGTGCCAGCAGCACACAGGGTGGACCCTCCTACGAGCAGTACTTC.

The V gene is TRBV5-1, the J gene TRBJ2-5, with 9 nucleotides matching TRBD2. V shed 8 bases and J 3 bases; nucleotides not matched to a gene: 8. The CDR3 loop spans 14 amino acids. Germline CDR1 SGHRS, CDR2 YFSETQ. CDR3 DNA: TGCGCCAGTTCTCCGAGCGGGGGGAAAGAGACCCAGTACTTC. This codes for CASSPSGGKETQYF.

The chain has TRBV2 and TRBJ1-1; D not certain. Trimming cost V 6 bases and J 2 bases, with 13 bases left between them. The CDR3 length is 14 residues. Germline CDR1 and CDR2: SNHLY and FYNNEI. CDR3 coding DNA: TGTGCCAGCAGACTTGAGAGTGCTAACACTGAAGCTTTCTTT. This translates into CASRLESANTEAFF. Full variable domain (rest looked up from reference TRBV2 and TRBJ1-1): EPEVTQTPSHQVTQMGQEVILRCVPISNHLYFYWYRQILGQKVEFLVSFYNNEISEKSEIFDDQFSVERPDGSNFTLKIRSTKLEDSAMYFCASRLESANTEAFFGQGTRLTVV.

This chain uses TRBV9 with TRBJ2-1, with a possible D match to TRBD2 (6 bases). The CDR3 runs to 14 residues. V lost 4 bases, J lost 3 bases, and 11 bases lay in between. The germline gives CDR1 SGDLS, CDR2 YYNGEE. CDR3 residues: CASSRDSSYNEQFF. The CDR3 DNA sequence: TGTGCCAGCAGCAGGGACTCCAGCTACAATGAGCAGTTCTTC.

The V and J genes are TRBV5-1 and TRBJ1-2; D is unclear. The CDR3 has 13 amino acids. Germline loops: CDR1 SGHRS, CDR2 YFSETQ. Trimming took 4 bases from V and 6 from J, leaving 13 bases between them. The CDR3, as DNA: TGCGCCAGCAGCCAGTCTTACGGGGATGGCTACACCTTC. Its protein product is CASSQSYGDGYTF.

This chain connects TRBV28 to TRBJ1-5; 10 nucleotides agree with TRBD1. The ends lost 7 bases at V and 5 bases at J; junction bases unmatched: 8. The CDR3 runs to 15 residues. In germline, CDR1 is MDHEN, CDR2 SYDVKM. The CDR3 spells CASMTGQGTHQPQHF. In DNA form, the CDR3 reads TGTGCCAGCATGACGGGACAGGGGACCCATCAGCCCCAGCATTTT. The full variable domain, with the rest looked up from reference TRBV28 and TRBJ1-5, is DVKVTQSSRYLVKRTGEKVFLECVQDMDHENMFWYRQDPGLGLRLIYFSYDVKMKEKGDIPEGYSVSREKKERFSLILESASTNQTSMYLCASMTGQGTHQPQHFGDGTRLSIL.